What follows are 8 T cell receptor beta chains derived from one specimen sequenced in a study of blood T cell repertoires in COVID-19. Method: immunoSEQ multiplex PCR; TCRdb's copy keeps in-frame clones and lacks some. The sample gives approximately 300,000 clones, roughly 80% of which show up once; 15% to 19% is in the top ten. Material for sequencing was peripheral blood. The receptors derive from a person aged 65 to 85 with COVID-19, enrolled during active disease.

V gene TRBV19 combines with J gene TRBJ2-5, with unresolved D. With 8 bases removed from V and 2 bases from J, the gap between germline ends came to 12 bases. Germline CDR1 and CDR2: LNHDA and SQIVND (reference sequence). The CDR3 has 13 amino acids. The CDR3 loop is CASFKRSQETQYF. CDR3 DNA: TGTGCCAGTTTCAAGCGTTCTCAAGAGACCCAGTACTTC. Complete variable domain (other parts from reference TRBV19 and TRBJ2-5): DGGITQSPKYLFRKEGQNVTLSCEQNLNHDAMYWYRQDPGQGLRLIYYSQIVNDFQKGDIAEGYSVSREKKESFPLTVTSAQKNPTAFYLCASFKRSQETQYFGPGTRLLVL.

The chain recombines TRBV7-9 with TRBJ2-1, with 11 positions matching TRBD2. The CDR3 spans 15 residues. Trimming cost V 8 bases and J 7 bases; bases outside gene matches: 10. Per germline, CDR1 SEHNR and CDR2 FQNEAQ (reference sequence). CDR3 protein: CASGVIGTSGNEQFF. CDR3 in DNA: TGTGCCAGCGGTGTCATCGGGACTAGCGGAAATGAGCAGTTCTTC. The full variable domain, with the rest looked up from reference TRBV7-9 and TRBJ2-1, is DTGVSQNPRHKITKRGQNVTFRCDPISEHNRLYWYRQTLGQGPEFLTYFQNEAQLEKSRLLSDRFSAERPKGSFSTLEIQRTEQGDSAMYLCASGVIGTSGNEQFFGPGTRLTVL.

This rearrangement joins TRBV6-2 or TRBV6-3 to TRBJ1-2; no reliable D call. The CDR3 is 12 amino acids. V lost 0 bases and J lost 6, with 5 bases in between. CDR1 and CDR2 from the germline V gene are MNHEY and SVGEGT. CDR3 sequence reads: CASSYSGHGYTF. The CDR3 DNA is TGTGCCAGCAGTTACTCTGGGCATGGCTACACCTTC.

This rearrangement joins TRBV7-6 to TRBJ2-5; a possible D gene is TRBD2 (5 bases). The CDR3 loop spans 16 amino acids. The V end was cut by 2 bases, the J end by 0 bases, with 13 bases between. Germline loops: CDR1 SGHVS, CDR2 FNYEAQ. In nucleotides, the CDR3 is TGTGCCAGCAGCTTATTATCCAGAGGGTACCAAGAGACCCAGTACTTC. Its protein product is CASSLLSRGYQETQYF.

The chain recombines TRBV18 with TRBJ1-3; tentatively, D is TRBD1 (6 bases). The CDR3 has 14 residues. Germline values: CDR1 KGHSH, CDR2 LQKENI. V shed 5 bases and J shed 0 bases, with 8 bases lying between them. The CDR3 DNA is TGTGCCAGCTCAATGGACAGCTCTGGAAACACCATATATTTT. Amino acids: CASSMDSSGNTIYF. The full variable domain, rest sourced from reference TRBV18 and TRBJ1-3, is NAGVMQNPRHLVRRRGQEARLRCSPMKGHSHVYWYRQLPEEGLKFMVYLQKENIIDESGMPKERFSAEFPKEGPSILRIQQVVRGDSAAYFCASSMDSSGNTIYFGEGSWLTVV.

This clone has more than one count but fewer than ten. The chain combines TRBV7-8 with TRBJ1-1; D gene ambiguous. V was pared by 6 bases and J by 3 bases, with 8 bases between. Germline values: CDR1 SGHVS, CDR2 FQNEAQ. The CDR3 has 12 residues. The CDR3 spells CASSGLHTEAFF. CDR3 nucleotide sequence: TGTGCCAGCAGTGGACTGCACACTGAAGCTTTCTTT.

CDR3 in DNA: TGTGCCAGCAGCCGAGCGGGGGCCCTCCTTGACGAGCAGTACTTC. Protein sequence: CASSRAGALLDEQYF. This chain joins TRBV7-6 and TRBJ2-7, with TRBD2 identical over 8 bases. Trimming took 5 bases from V and 5 from J; bases not matched to a gene: 11. CDR3 length: 15 amino acids. In germline, CDR1 is SGHVS, CDR2 FNYEAQ.

The chain couples TRBV5-4 to TRBJ1-2, with 9 bases identical to TRBD1. Germline CDR1 SGHNT, CDR2 YYREEE (reference sequence). With 0 bases clipped from V and 4 bases from J, the junction kept 4 bases outside the gene matches. The CDR3 totals 15 residues. In DNA, the CDR3 is TGTGCCAGCAGCTTGGCCAAGACAGGGGGCTATGGCTACACCTTC. Its protein product is CASSLAKTGGYGYTF.